The 12 T cell receptor beta chains below were found in one sample sequenced in a study of blood T cell repertoires in COVID-19. Using immunoSEQ multiplex PCR, the repertoire was profiled, and TCRdb retains in-frame clones only, with some absent. The sample lists about 190,000 clones; more than 85% were seen once. Specimen: peripheral blood. The receptors here all came from a man aged 30 to 45 with acute or convalescent COVID-19.

The V call is TRBV18, the J call TRBJ2-1; tentative D call: TRBD2 (5 bases). CDR3 length: 13 amino acids. Germline-derived CDR1 and CDR2 are KGHSH and LQKENI. V lost 5 bases and J 7 bases, leaving 12 bases between the germline ends. CDR3 residues: CASSSVEGNEQFF. The CDR3 DNA reads TGTGCCAGCTCATCTGTAGAGGGAAATGAGCAGTTCTTC.

This clone appeared a single time. The rearrangement joins TRBV5-1 to TRBJ2-3; no clear D gene. The V and J ends lost 1 base and 6 bases respectively, with 6 bases between them. Per germline, CDR1 SGHRS and CDR2 YFSETQ. The CDR3 is 12 residues long. The CDR3 reads CASSLTDDTQYF. CDR3 nucleotide sequence: TGCGCCAGCAGCTTGACTGATGATACGCAGTATTTT.

This chain joins TRBV19 and TRBJ2-5; TRBD2 is a possible D gene (5 bases). The CDR3 consists of 12 residues. Germline loops: CDR1 LNHDA, CDR2 SQIVND (reference sequence). V was cut by 7 bases and J by 4 bases, with 10 bases left in between. In DNA form, the CDR3 reads TGTGCCAGTAAGGACTGGGGAGAGACCCAGTACTTC. Residues: CASKDWGETQYF.

This clone appeared a few times. The chain couples TRBV19 to TRBJ1-5, with 10 positions matching TRBD1. Germline values: CDR1 LNHDA, CDR2 SQIVND (reference sequence). The length of the CDR3 is 15 residues. Trimming took 7 bases from V and 7 from J; bases not matched to a gene: 10. The CDR3 nucleotides read TGTGCCAGTACACCGGGGACAGGGGTCAACCAGCCCCAGCATTTT. Translation: CASTPGTGVNQPQHF. The full variable domain, rest sourced from reference TRBV19 and TRBJ1-5, is DGGITQSPKYLFRKEGQNVTLSCEQNLNHDAMYWYRQDPGQGLRLIYYSQIVNDFQKGDIAEGYSVSREKKESFPLTVTSAQKNPTAFYLCASTPGTGVNQPQHFGDGTRLSIL.

The gene calls are TRBV9 and TRBJ2-3; 9 nucleotides match TRBD2. V shed 4 bases, J shed 1 base, and the junction held 4 bases outside the gene matches. CDR3 length equals 15 residues. The germline V gene has CDR1 SGDLS and CDR2 YYNGEE. The CDR3 nucleotides read TGTGCCAGCAGCTTCGCGGGGGGGGGCACAGATACGCAGTATTTT. Its protein is CASSFAGGGTDTQYF.

The genes are TRBV7-9 and TRBJ2-3; 12 bases line up with TRBD2. V shed 4 bases, J shed 5 bases, and the junction held 10 bases outside the gene matches. The germline gives CDR1 SEHNR, CDR2 FQNEAQ (reference sequence). This CDR3 has 17 residues. The CDR3, as DNA: TGTGCCAGCAGCTCCGGTCTAGCGGGGGGGCGGATAGATACGCAGTATTTT. Protein sequence: CASSSGLAGGRIDTQYF.

V and J are TRBV19 and TRBJ1-6; TRBD1 aligns across 7 bases. The V gene end was trimmed by 10 bases and the J gene end by 7 bases; junction bases not matched to a gene: 7. CDR1 and CDR2 from the germline V gene are LNHDA and SQIVND (reference sequence). The CDR3 covers 13 residues. The CDR3 region has the DNA TGTGCCACCTCGGGACAGTTCAATTCACCCCTCCACTTT. Translating gives CATSGQFNSPLHF.

This rearrangement joins TRBV15 to TRBJ2-7; TRBD1 might be the D (5 bases). Germline V CDR1 and CDR2: LNHNV, YYDKDF (reference sequence). V was trimmed by 3 bases and J by 5 bases, leaving 11 bases between them. The CDR3 spans 13 residues. CDR3 protein: CATSSQGRDEQYF. In nucleotides, the CDR3 is TGTGCCACCAGCAGCCAGGGAAGGGACGAGCAGTACTTC.

DNA for the CDR3: TGTGCCAACCCTAACAGGGCTTATAGCAATCAGCCCCAGCATTTT. This sequence encodes CANPNRAYSNQPQHF. The J gene is TRBJ1-5, the V gene TRBV9; D perhaps matches TRBD1 (6 bases). V lost 9 bases to trimming and J lost 0 bases, with 16 bases between them. The CDR3 loop spans 15 amino acids. The germline gives CDR1 SGDLS, CDR2 YYNGEE.

The gene calls are TRBV4-1 and TRBJ1-2; D is uncertain. The CDR3 consists of 17 residues. Trimming stripped 0 bases from V and 4 bases from J, with 18 bases between. From germline, CDR1 is MGHRA and CDR2 YSYEKL. DNA of the CDR3: TGCGCCAGCAGCCAAGATCGTTTGCCGCAGTCGATCTATGGCTACACCTTC. Protein: CASSQDRLPQSIYGYTF.

The V and J genes are TRBV11-2 and TRBJ1-2, with TRBD1 identical over 7 bases. After removal of 5 bases from V and 4 bases from J, the junction contained 7 bases not matched to a gene. This CDR3 region has 14 residues. Germline CDR1 is SGHAT and CDR2 is FQNNGV. The DNA for the CDR3 is TGTGCCAGCAGCCCACAGACAGGGATCTATGGCTACACCTTC. Translating gives CASSPQTGIYGYTF.

This chain's CDR3 is CASRGLSNYGYTF. The CDR3, as DNA: TGTGCCAGCAGGGGGCTTTCTAACTATGGCTACACCTTC. This chain links TRBV27 with TRBJ1-2; TRBD1 is a possible D gene (5 bases). The CDR3 has 13 amino acids. The ends were cut back, 6 bases at V and 0 bases at J, with 8 bases in the middle. CDR1 is MNHEY, CDR2 SMNVEV, per germline (reference sequence).